The clone carrying this T cell receptor beta chain was found a few times. This entry comes from a study of blood T cell repertoires in COVID-19. Sequenced by immunoSEQ multiplex PCR; TCRdb stores in-frame clones only, minus some. The sample consists of 300,000 or so clones, 70% to 90% of them appearing once. The ends lost 3 bases at V and 6 bases at J; junction bases unmatched: 10. The CDR3 extends over 14 amino acids. Germline CDR1 is GTSNPN and CDR2 is SVGIG (reference sequence). V usage is TRBV30 and J usage is TRBJ1-2, with 7 bases lining up with TRBD1. The specimen sequenced was PBMCs or T cells enriched from blood (not recorded which). The TCR was taken from a woman between 25 and 40 years old who had recovered from COVID-19. The CDR3 coding sequence is TGTGCCTGGAGGAACTTCCGACAGGGTGATGGCTACACCTTC. Its protein is CAWRNFRQGDGYTF.